This T cell receptor (beta chain) was identified in a study of CD8+ T cells in alopecia areata. Turning to the study itself: The study gave tofacitinib for 6 to 18 months, then 6 months off drug.

This clone was recorded a few times. Trimming shortened V by 4 bases and J by 10 bases, and 11 bases separated the two germline ends. This CDR3 is built from 12 residues. From germline, CDR1 is SEHNR and CDR2 FQNEAQ (reference sequence). cDNA prepared by RNA extraction and subsequent reverse transcription served as the template for sequencing. Method: immunoSEQ multiplex PCR; TCRdb's copy keeps in-frame clones and lacks some. The data hold under 85,000 clones, with about half observed a single time. V is TRBV7-9 and J is TRBJ2-1, with a tentative D call TRBD2 (5 bases). The sample in question was CD8+ T cells sorted from blood, obtained at week 0. The sequence was obtained from a human donor with alopecia areata. For the CDR3, the DNA is TGTGCCAGCAGCTCCCAGAGAGGGGAGCAGTTCTTC. Translated, it gives CASSSQRGEQFF.